This entry is about one T cell receptor (beta chain). The sample comes from a study of blood T cell repertoires in COVID-19. On the study more broadly: The United States, Italy and Spain were the sources of the acute and convalescent COVID-19 samples. Nucleic acid was either cDNA or gDNA, and it came from T cells, B-cell-depleted T cells, or PBMCs.

Authors' methods: Cell counts per sample came from amplifying reference gene primers. Libraries were prepared by immunoSEQ multiplex PCR; TCRdb keeps only in-frame clonotypes and omits some of them. For V, J and clone size, that table is used; D and trimming come from the DNA. In the table there are approximately 320,000 clones, 65% to 90% of which are singletons. The germline V and J ends were trimmed by 3 bases and 4 bases, with 8 bases remaining between them. This CDR3 has 13 amino acids. CDR1 SGHRS and CDR2 YFSETQ come from the germline V gene. The chain carries TRBV5-1 and TRBJ1-5, with D unresolved. Sequences were obtained from peripheral blood. This receptor was obtained from a human donor in a cohort sampled during active COVID-19. CDR3 region: CASSYTGNQPQHF. The CDR3 region has the DNA TGCGCCAGCAGCTATACGGGTAATCAGCCCCAGCATTTT.